Reported below is one T cell receptor beta chain. Its target is unknown. The CDR3 length is 14 residues. V lost 0 bases and J lost 4, with 9 bases in between. CDR1 is SGHAT, CDR2 FQNNGV, per germline. The record originates from a study of post-analysis software for immune sequencing data. Whole-study results and caveats: Pronounced co-clustering by F measure was evident among identically batched samples. The normalized Chao1 diversity of multiple sclerosis patients was significantly lower than that of controls. Controls had lower frequencies than patients of a handful of TRBV segments, which included TRBV5-6, TRBV5-1 and TRBV20-1.

Researchers reported that TCR beta cDNA libraries carried unique molecular identifiers. Each sample of roughly 0.95 to 10 million input T cells yielded 500,000 or so cDNA molecules, so each molecule approximated one T cell. TCRdb passed the PCR reads through MiXCR, listing each CDR3 protein once. In the table there are 750,000 to 950,000 distinct CDR3 sequences, approximately 53% of which are singletons. The sample comprised blood. The chain has TRBV11-2 and TRBJ1-1, with unresolved D. This TCR derives from a girl aged 10 to 17 with multiple sclerosis. Here the CDR3 reads CASSLEDRGTEAFF. The CDR3 DNA reads TGTGCCAGCAGCTTAGAGGACCGGGGCACTGAAGCTTTCTTT.